Below are 3 T cell receptor beta chains sequenced from a single sample in a study of blood T cell repertoires in COVID-19. TCRdb keeps only in-frame clones here, not all; method: immunoSEQ multiplex PCR. The profile shows 120,000 to 150,000 clones, roughly four fifths of them singletons. The sequencing sample was made of peripheral blood. The receptors originated from a woman over 75 in a cohort sampled during active or convalescent COVID-19.

The J gene is TRBJ2-3, the V gene TRBV9; the match to TRBD2 covers 9 bases. Trimming cost V 2 bases and J 0 bases; bases outside gene matches: 4. The germline V gene has CDR1 SGDLS and CDR2 YYNGEE. This CDR3 has 16 residues. In nucleotides, the CDR3 is TGTGCCAGCAGCGTTGCAGCGGGGGGAAGCACAGATACGCAGTATTTT. Encoded protein: CASSVAAGGSTDTQYF.

The genes are TRBV28 and TRBJ1-2; 8 positions match TRBD1. The CDR3 has 15 residues. Per the germline V gene, CDR1 is MDHEN and CDR2 is SYDVKM. With 8 bases clipped from V and 4 bases from J, the junction kept 12 bases outside the gene matches. CDR3: CASGPRDRRTYGYTF. The DNA of the CDR3 is TGTGCCAGCGGACCCAGGGACAGGAGAACCTATGGCTACACCTTC.

V is TRBV12-3 or TRBV12-4 and J is TRBJ1-1, with D possibly TRBD1 on 5 matching bases. V was clipped by 3 bases and J by 1 base, with 6 bases between them. There are 13 residues in the CDR3. The CDR3 loop is CASSLQGNTEAFF. In DNA form, the CDR3 reads TGTGCCAGCAGTTTGCAGGGGAACACTGAAGCTTTCTTT.